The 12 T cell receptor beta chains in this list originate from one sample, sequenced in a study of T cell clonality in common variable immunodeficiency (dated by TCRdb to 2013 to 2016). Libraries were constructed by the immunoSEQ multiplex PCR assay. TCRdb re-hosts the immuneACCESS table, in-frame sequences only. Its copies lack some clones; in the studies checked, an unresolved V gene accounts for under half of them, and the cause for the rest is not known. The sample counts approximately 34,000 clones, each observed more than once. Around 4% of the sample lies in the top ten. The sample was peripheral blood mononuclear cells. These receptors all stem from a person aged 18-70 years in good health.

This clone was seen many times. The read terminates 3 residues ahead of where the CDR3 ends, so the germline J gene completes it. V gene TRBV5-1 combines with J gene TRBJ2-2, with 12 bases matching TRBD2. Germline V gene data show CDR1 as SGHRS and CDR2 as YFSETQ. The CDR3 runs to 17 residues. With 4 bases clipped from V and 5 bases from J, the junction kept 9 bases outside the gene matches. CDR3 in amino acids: CASSETLLAGGTGELFF. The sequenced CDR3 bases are TGCGCCAGCAGCGAAACCCTACTAGCGGGAGGAACCGGGGAG.

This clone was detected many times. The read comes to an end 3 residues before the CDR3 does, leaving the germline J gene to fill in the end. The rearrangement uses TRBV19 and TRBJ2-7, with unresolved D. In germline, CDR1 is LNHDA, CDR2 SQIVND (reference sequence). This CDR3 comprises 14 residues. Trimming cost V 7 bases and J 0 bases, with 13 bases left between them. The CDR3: CASTPGRRSYEQYF. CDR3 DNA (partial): TGTGCCAGTACCCCTGGCCGCCGCTCCTACGAG.

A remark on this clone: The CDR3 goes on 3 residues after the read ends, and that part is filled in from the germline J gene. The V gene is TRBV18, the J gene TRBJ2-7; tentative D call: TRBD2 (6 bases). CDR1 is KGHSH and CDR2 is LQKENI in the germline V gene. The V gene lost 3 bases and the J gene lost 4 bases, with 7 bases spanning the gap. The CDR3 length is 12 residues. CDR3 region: CASSPGGYEQYF. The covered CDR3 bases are TGTGCCAGCTCACCCGGGGGTTACGAG.

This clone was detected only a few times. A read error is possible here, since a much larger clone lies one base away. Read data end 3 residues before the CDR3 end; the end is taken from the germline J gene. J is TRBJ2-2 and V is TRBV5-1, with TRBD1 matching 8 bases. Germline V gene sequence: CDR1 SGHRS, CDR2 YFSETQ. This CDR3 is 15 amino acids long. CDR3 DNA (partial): TGCGCCAGCATGTCAGGGGGCTCTGGGGCCAACGTG. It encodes CASMSGGSGANV. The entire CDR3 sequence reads CASMSGGSGANVLFF.

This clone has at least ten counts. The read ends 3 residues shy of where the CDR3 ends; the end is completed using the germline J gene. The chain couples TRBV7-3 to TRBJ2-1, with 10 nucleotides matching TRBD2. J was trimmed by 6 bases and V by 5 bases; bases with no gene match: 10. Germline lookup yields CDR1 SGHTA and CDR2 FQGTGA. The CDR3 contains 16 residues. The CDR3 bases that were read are TGTGCCAGCAGCGCGACACCGGGACTAGCGATCAATGAG. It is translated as CASSATPGLAINE. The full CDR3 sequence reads CASSATPGLAINEQFF.

The CDR3 loop is CASSWTGYYSGNTIYF. CDR3 DNA (partial): TGCGCCAGCAGTTGGACAGGATACTACTCTGGAAACACC. V and J are TRBV10-2 and TRBJ1-3; TRBD1 agrees at 7 bases. The read ends 3 residues before the CDR3 terminus; that terminus is restored from the germline J gene. The CDR3 spans 16 residues. Germline CDR1 and CDR2: WSHSY and SAAADI. Germline trimming cut 5 bases from V and 0 bases from J; bases unmatched to any gene: 7.

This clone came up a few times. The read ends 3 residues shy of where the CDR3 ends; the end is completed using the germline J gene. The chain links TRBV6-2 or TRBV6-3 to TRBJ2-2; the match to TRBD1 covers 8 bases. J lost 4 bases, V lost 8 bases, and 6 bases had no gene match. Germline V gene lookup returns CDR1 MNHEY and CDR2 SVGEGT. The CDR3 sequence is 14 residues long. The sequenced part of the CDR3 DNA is TGTGCCAGCGTTGGACAGGGCCTCACCGGGGAG. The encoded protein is CASVGQGLTGE. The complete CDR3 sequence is CASVGQGLTGELFF.

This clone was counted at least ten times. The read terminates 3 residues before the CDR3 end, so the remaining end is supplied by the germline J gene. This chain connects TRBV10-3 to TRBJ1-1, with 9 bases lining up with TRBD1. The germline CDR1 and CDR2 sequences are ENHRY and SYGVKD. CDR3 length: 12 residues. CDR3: CAISTQGAQAFF. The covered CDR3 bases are TGTGCCATCAGTACACAGGGGGCGCAA.

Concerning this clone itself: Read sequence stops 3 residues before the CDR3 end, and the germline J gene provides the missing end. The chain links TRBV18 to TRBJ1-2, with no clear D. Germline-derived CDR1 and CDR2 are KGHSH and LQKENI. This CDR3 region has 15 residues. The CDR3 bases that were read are TGTGCCAGCTCGGAACTAGCGGGAGGTTACAATGAC. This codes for CASSELAGGYND. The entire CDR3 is CASSELAGGYNDYTF.

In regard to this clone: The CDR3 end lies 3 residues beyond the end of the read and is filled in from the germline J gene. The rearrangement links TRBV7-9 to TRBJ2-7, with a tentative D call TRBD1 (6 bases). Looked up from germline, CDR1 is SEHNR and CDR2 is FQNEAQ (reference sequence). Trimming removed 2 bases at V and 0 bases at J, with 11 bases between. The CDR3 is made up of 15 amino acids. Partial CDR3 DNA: TGTGCCAGCAGCTTAATGGGGGACAACTCCTACGAG. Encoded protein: CASSLMGDNSYE. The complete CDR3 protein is CASSLMGDNSYEQYF.

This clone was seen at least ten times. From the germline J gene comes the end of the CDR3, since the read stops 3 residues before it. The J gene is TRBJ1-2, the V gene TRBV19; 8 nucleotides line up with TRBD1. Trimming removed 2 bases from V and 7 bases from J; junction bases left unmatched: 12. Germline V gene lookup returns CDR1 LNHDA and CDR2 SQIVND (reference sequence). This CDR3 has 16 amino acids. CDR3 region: CASSISRTGWELGYTF. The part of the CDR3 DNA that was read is TGTGCCAGTAGTATATCCCGGACAGGGTGGGAGCTTGGC.

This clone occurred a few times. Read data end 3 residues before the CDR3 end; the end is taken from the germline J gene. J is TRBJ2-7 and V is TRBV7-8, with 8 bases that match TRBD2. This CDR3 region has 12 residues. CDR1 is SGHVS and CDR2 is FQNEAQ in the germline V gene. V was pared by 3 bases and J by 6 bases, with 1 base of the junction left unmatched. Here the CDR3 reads CASSFAGGEQYF. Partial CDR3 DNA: TGTGCCAGCAGCTTCGCGGGGGGCGAG.